This TCR beta chain was sequenced in a study of T cell responses to AZD1222 COVID-19 vaccine. Study summary: Whether given at about 4 or about 12 weeks, second doses were pooled. General study points: Sampled repertoires all dated from after the peak T cell response. Females made up more of the donors, who were largely white British, and clonal diversity may have come out too low.

Note on this clone: Its cognate antigen is unknown.

Germline CDR1 and CDR2: MNHEY and SVGAGI. V was trimmed by 5 bases and J by 1 base, leaving 11 bases between them. The length of the CDR3 is 14 residues. Measured with immunoSEQ multiplex PCR; TCRdb has only the in-frame clones, and not every one. Of about 120,000 clones listed, roughly nine tenths are singletons. Specimen: peripheral blood, collected on day 0 of AZD1222 vaccination. This receptor was obtained from an adult in good health. The rearrangement links TRBV6-5 to TRBJ1-1; possibly TRBD1 for D (6 bases). This chain's CDR3 is CASSTARGNTEAFF. In DNA, the CDR3 is TGTGCCAGCAGTACCGCCAGGGGGAACACTGAAGCTTTCTTT.